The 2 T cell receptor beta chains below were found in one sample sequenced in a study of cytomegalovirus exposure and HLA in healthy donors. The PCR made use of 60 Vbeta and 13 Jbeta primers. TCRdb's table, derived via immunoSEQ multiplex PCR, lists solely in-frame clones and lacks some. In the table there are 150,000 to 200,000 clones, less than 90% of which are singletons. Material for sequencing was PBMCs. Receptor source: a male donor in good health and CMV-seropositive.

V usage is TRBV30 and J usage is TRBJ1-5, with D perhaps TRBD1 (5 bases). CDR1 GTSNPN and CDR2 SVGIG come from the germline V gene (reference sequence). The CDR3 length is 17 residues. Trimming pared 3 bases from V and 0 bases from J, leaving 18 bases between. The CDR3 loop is CAWSNGRGGYSNQPQHF. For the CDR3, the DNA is TGTGCCTGGAGCAATGGGAGGGGCGGATATAGCAATCAGCCCCAGCATTTT.

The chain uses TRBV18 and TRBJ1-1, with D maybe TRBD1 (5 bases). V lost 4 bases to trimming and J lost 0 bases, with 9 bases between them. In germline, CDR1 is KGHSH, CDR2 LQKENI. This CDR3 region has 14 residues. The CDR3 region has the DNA TGTGCCAGCTCACGCGGACAACTGAACACTGAAGCTTTCTTT. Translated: CASSRGQLNTEAFF.